This TCR beta chain was sequenced for a study of tumor-infiltrating lymphocytes in oesophageal squamous cell carcinoma. TCRdb used MiXCR to reprocess the PCR reads, holding one entry per CDR3 protein. Here the sample spans 15,000 to 20,000 distinct CDR3 sequences, 45% to 50% being singletons. V dropped 3 bases and J dropped 4 bases, with 7 bases sitting between them. Germline CDR1 and CDR2: MDHEN and SYDVKM. The CDR3 loop spans 13 amino acids. This clonotype was detected ten times or more. The sequence came from a male donor with esophageal squamous cell carcinoma. The chain couples TRBV28 to TRBJ1-5; D gene uncertain. The sample was esophageal tumor tissue. This CDR3 reads CASSFSSNQPQHF. In DNA form, the CDR3 reads TGTGCCAGCAGTTTCTCCTCAAATCAGCCCCAGCATTTT.